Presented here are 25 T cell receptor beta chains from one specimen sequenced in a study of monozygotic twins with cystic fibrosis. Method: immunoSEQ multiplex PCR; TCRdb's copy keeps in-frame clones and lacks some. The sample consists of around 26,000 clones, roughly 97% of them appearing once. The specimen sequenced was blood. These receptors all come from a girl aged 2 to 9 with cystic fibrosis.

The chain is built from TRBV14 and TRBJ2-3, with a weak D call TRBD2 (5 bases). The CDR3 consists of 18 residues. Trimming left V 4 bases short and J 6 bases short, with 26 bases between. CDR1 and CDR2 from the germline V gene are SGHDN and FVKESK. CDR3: CASSPGALVFFVADTQYF. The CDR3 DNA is TGTGCCAGCAGCCCCGGAGCACTAGTATTCTTCGTGGCGGATACGCAGTATTTT. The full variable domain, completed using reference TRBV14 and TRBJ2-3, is EAGVTQFPSHSVIEKGQTVTLRCDPISGHDNLYWYRRVMGKEIKFLLHFVKESKQDESGMPNNRFLAERTGGTYSTLKVQPAELEDSGVYFCASSPGALVFFVADTQYFGPGTRLTVL.

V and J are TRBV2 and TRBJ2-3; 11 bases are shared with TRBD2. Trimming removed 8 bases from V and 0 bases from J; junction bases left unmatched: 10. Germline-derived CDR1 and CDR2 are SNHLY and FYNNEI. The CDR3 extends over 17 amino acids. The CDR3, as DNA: TGTGCCAGCTATCCGGGACTAGCGGAAGAAAGCACAGATACGCAGTATTTT. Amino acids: CASYPGLAEESTDTQYF. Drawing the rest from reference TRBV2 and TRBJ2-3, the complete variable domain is EPEVTQTPSHQVTQMGQEVILRCVPISNHLYFYWYRQILGQKVEFLVSFYNNEISEKSEIFDDQFSVERPDGSNFTLKIRSTKLEDSAMYFCASYPGLAEESTDTQYFGPGTRLTVL.

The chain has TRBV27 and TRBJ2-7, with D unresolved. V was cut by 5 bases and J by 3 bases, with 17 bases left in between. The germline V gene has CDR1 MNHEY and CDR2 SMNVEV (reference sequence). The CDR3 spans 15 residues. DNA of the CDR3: TGTGCCAGCAGTGCGGACGCTGTAGTGGGCTACGAGCAGTACTTC. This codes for CASSADAVVGYEQYF.

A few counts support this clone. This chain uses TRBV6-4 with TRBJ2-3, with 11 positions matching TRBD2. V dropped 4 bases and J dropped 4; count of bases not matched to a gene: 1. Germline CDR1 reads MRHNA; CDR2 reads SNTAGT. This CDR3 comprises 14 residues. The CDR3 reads CASSVAGGPDTQYF. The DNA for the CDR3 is TGTGCCAGCAGTGTAGCGGGAGGGCCAGATACGCAGTATTTT.

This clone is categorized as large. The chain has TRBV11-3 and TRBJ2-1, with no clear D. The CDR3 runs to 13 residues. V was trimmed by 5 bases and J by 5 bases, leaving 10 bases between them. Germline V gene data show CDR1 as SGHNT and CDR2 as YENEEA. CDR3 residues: CASSAFLDNEQFF. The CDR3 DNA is TGTGCCAGCAGCGCATTTCTTGACAATGAGCAGTTCTTC.

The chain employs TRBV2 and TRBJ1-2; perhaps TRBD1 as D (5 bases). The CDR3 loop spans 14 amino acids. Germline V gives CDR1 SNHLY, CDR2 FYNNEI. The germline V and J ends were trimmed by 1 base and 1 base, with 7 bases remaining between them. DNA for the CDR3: TGTGCCAGCAGTGAAGAGGGACTTAACTATGGCTACACCTTC. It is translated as CASSEEGLNYGYTF.

The CDR3: CSVEDGSRYEQFF. The DNA of the CDR3 is TGCAGCGTTGAAGATGGTAGTAGGTATGAGCAGTTCTTC. This chain links TRBV29-1 with TRBJ2-1; D gene ambiguous. V was clipped by 0 bases and J by 8 bases, with 11 bases between them. Germline V gene data show CDR1 as SQVTM and CDR2 as ANQGSEA. The CDR3 spans 13 residues.

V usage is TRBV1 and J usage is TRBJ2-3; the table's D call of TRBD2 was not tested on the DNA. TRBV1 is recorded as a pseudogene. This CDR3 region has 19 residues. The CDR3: CTSSQVPPPSGGSTDTQYF. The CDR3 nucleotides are TGCACCAGCAGCCAAGTACCCCCCCCTAGCGGGGGTAGCACAGATACGCAGTATTTT.

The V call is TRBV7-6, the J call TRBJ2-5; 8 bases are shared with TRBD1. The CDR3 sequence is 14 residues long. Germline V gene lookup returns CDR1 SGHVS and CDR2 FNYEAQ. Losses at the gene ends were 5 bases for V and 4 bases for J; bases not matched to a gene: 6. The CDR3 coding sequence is TGTGCCAGCAGCCGCAGGGGGCAGAGAGAGACCCAGTACTTC. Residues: CASSRRGQRETQYF.

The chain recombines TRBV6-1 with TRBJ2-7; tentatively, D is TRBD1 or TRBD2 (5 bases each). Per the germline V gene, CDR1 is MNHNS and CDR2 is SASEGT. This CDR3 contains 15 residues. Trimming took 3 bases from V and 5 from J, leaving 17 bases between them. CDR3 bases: TGTGCCAGCAGTGATGTAGAGGGGCTTCCCCACGAGCAGTACTTC. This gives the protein CASSDVEGLPHEQYF.

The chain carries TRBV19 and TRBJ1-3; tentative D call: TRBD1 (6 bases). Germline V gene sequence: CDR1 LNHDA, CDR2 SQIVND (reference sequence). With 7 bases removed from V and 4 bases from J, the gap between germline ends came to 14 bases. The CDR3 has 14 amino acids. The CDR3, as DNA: TGTGCCAGTAAACCGGACAGAGGAGGAAACACCATATATTTT. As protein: CASKPDRGGNTIYF.

CDR3 DNA sequence: TGTGCCAGCAGCTTAGTTTCACAGGCCCTCTCTGGAAACACCATATATTTT. Protein product: CASSLVSQALSGNTIYF. This sequence joins TRBV11-2 and TRBJ1-3, with D possibly TRBD1 on 5 matching bases. V was clipped by 1 base and J by 0 bases, with 13 bases between them. CDR1 SGHAT and CDR2 FQNNGV come from the germline V gene. CDR3 length: 17 amino acids.

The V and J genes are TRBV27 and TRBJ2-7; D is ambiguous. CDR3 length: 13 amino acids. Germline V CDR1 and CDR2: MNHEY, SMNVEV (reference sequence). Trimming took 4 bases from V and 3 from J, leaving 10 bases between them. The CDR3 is CASSSLMSYEQYF. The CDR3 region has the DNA TGTGCCAGCAGTTCTCTAATGAGCTACGAGCAGTACTTC.

The CDR3 is CASSLPGTSGGDTQYF. CDR3 nucleotide sequence: TGTGCCAGCAGTTTACCCGGGACTAGCGGGGGGGATACGCAGTATTTT. The chain employs TRBV2 and TRBJ2-3, with 15 bases aligning to TRBD2. CDR1 SNHLY and CDR2 FYNNEI come from the germline V gene. There are 16 residues in the CDR3. The junction had 6 bases not matched to a gene; V was cut back by 5 bases and J by 6 bases.

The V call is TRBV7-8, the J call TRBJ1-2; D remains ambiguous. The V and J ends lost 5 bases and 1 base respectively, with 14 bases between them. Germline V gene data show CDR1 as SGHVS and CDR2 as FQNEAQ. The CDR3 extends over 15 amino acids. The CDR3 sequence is CASSRSRVVNYGYTF. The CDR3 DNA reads TGTGCCAGCAGCCGGAGTCGCGTAGTTAACTATGGCTACACCTTC. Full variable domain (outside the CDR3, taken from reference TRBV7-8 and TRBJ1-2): GAGVSQSPRYKVAKRGQDVALRCDPISGHVSLFWYQQALGQGPEFLTYFQNEAQLDKSGLPSDRFFAERPEGSVSTLKIQRTQQEDSAVYLCASSRSRVVNYGYTFGSGTRLTVV.

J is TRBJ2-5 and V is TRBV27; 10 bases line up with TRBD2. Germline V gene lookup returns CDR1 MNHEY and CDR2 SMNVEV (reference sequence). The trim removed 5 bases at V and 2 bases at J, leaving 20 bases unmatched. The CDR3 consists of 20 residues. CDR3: CASSPPPSSGSPIFQETQYF. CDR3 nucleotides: TGTGCCAGCAGTCCCCCCCCCTCTAGCGGGAGTCCTATTTTTCAAGAGACCCAGTACTTC.

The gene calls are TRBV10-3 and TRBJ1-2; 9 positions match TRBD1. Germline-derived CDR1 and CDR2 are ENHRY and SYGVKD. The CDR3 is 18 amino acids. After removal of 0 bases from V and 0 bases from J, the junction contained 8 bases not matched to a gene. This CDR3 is CAISESGTGTIANYGYTF. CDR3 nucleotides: TGTGCCATCAGTGAGTCGGGGACAGGGACCATAGCTAACTATGGCTACACCTTC.

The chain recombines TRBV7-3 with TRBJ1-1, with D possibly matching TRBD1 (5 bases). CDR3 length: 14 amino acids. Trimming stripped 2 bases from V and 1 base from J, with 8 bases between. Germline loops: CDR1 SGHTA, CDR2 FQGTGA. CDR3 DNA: TGTGCCAGCAGCTTAGGGGGGGAGAACACTGAAGCTTTCTTT. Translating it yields CASSLGGENTEAFF.

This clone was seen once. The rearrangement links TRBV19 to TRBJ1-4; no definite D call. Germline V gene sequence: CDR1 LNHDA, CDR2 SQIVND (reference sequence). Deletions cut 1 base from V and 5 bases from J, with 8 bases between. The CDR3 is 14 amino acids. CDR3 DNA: TGTGCCAGTAGTATAGGGGCCGTAAATGAAAAACTGTTTTTT. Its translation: CASSIGAVNEKLFF.

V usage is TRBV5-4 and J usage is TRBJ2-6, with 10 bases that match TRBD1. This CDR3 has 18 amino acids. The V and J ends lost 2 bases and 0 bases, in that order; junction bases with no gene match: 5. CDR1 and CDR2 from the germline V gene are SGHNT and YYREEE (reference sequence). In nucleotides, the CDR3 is TGTGCCAGCAGCTTAGACAGGGGGCGAAGCTCTGGGGCCAACGTCCTGACTTTC. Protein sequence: CASSLDRGRSSGANVLTF. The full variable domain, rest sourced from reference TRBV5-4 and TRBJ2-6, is ETGVTQSPTHLIKTRGQQVTLRCSSQSGHNTVSWYQQALGQGPQFIFQYYREEENGRGNFPPRFSGLQFPNYSSELNVNALELDDSALYLCASSLDRGRSSGANVLTFGAGSRLTVL.

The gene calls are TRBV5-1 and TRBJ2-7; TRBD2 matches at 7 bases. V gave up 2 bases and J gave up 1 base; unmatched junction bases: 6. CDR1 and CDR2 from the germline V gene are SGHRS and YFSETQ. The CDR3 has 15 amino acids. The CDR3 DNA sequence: TGCGCCAGCAGCTTCCAGACTAGCCGTTCCTACGAGCAGTACTTC. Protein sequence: CASSFQTSRSYEQYF.

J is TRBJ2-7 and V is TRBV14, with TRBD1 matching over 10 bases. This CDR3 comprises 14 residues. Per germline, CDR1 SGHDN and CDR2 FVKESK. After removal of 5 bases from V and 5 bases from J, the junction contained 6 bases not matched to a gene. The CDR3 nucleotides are TGTGCCAGCAGCAACCGGGACAGGGGTAACGAGCAGTACTTC. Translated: CASSNRDRGNEQYF. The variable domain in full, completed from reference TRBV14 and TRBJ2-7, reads EAGVTQFPSHSVIEKGQTVTLRCDPISGHDNLYWYRRVMGKEIKFLLHFVKESKQDESGMPNNRFLAERTGGTYSTLKVQPAELEDSGVYFCASSNRDRGNEQYFGPGTRLTVT.

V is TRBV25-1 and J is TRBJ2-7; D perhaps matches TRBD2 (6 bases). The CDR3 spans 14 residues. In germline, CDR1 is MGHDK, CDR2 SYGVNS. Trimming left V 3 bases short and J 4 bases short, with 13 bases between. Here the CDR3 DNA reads TGTGCCAGCAGTGATTATGGGGGAGGTTACGAGCAGTACTTC. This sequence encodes CASSDYGGGYEQYF.

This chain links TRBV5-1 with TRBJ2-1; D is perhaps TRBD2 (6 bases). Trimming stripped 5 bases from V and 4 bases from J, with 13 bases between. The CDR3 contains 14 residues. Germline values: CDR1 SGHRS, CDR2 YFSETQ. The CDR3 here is CASRLIAGYNEQFF. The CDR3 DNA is TGCGCCAGCAGACTTATCGCGGGGTACAATGAGCAGTTCTTC.

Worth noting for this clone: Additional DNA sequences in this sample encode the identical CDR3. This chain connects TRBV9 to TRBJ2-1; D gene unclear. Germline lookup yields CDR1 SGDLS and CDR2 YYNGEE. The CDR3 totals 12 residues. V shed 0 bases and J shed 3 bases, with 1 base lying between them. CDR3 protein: CASSVGYNEQFF. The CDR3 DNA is TGTGCCAGCAGCGTAGGCTACAATGAGCAGTTCTTC.